These T cell receptor beta chains were read from a single sample in a study. TCRdb called the 5' RACE reads again in MiXCR, with one record for every CDR3 protein. The repertoire includes some 8,700 distinct CDR3 sequences, roughly a sixth of them detected once, and roughly 3.6% sits in the top ten. Sequencing was done on a sample of memory CD4+ T cells sorted from blood. Every receptor here comes from a female donor with breast cancer. Both conserved end residues are part of each CDR3. The D gene is left open where the match is weak. Where a row states a size, it is once, few, many or the class of an expanded clone; other rows omit it.

V: TRBV4-1; size: medium-sized; D: TRBD2; J: TRBJ2-2; DNA: TGCGCCAGCAGCTCTCCCGGACTAGCGGGATCCCGCACCGGGGAGCTGTTTTTT; CDR3: CASSSPGLAGSRTGELFF
V: TRBV7-2; size: medium-sized; D: NA; J: TRBJ1-1; DNA: TGTGCCACGTTCAGGGGTCTCGTTTTAGGTGAAGCTTTCTTT; CDR3: CATFRGLVLGEAFF
V: TRBV5-1; size: medium-sized; D: TRBD1; J: TRBJ2-5; DNA: TGCGCCAGCAGCTTGGCTCTAGGACAGGGAAAAGAGACCCAGTACTTC; CDR3: CASSLALGQGKETQYF
V: TRBV29-1; size: few; D: TRBD1; J: TRBJ1-4; DNA: TGCAGCGTTGCCAAGGACAGGGCCGGAAAACTGTTTTTT; CDR3: CSVAKDRAGKLFF
V: TRBV9; size: many; D: NA; J: TRBJ2-1; DNA: TGTGCCAGCAGCGTGACCCCGGGCAATGAGCAGTTCTTC; CDR3: CASSVTPGNEQFF
V: TRBV5-1; size: NA; D: NA; J: TRBJ1-2; DNA: TGCGCTAGCAGCGGCCAAAATCACTATGGCTACACCTTC; CDR3: CASSGQNHYGYTF
V: TRBV20-1; size: medium-sized; D: NA; J: TRBJ2-1; DNA: TGCAGTGCTAGAGATTCACAGGGCGCGGATGAGCAGTTCTTC; CDR3: CSARDSQGADEQFF
V: TRBV9; size: NA; D: TRBD2; J: TRBJ2-1; DNA: TGTGCCAGCAGCGGGGGGGTTTCAGCGGGGGGCCACGATGAGCAGTTCTTC; CDR3: CASSGGVSAGGHDEQFF
V: TRBV9; size: medium-sized; D: TRBD2; J: TRBJ2-7; DNA: TGTGCCAGCAGCGTATCCCTGGAAGCTCGCCGAGGACTAGCGACAGGAGGTAACGAGCAGTACTTC; CDR3: CASSVSLEARRGLATGGNEQYF
V: TRBV7-2; size: medium-sized; D: TRBD2; J: TRBJ2-7; DNA: TGTGCCAGCAGCAAGCGGGACTACGAGCAGTACTTC; CDR3: CASSKRDYEQYF